This TCR beta chain originates from a study of blood T cells in healthy people across ages. This CDR3 has 16 residues. V shed 4 bases, J shed 4 bases, and the junction held 7 bases outside the gene matches. Germline V gene lookup returns CDR1 LGHNA and CDR2 YSLEER. A few counts support this clonotype. Its matching antigen is unknown. The study's findings and limits: Strongly correlated with naive T cell percentage was TCR beta diversity.

Using a J-beta primer mix together with a sample-barcoded 5' primer, a second PCR was run for about 6 to 12 cycles. TCRdb reprocessed the 5' RACE reads with MiXCR, giving one entry per CDR3 protein. The profile shows fewer than 700,000 distinct CDR3 sequences, about 45% of them singletons. Every sample yielded at least 6 million isolated PBMCs. Per individual sample, total RNA of at least 5 micrograms was extracted. The chain employs TRBV4-3 and TRBJ2-1; 10 nucleotides line up with TRBD2. This receptor was taken from a man older than 75 in good health. Sequencing was performed on blood. The CDR3 loop reads CASSPRPSGSYNEQFF. CDR3 DNA: TGCGCCAGCAGCCCCCGGCCTAGCGGGAGTTACAATGAGCAGTTCTTC.